One and the same sample provided the 20 T cell receptor beta chains below, sequenced in a study of control samples from healthy donors and cancer patients. Data came from immunoSEQ multiplex PCR; TCRdb stores just in-frame clones and leaves some out. The sample gives about 140,000 clones, approximately 94% of which show up once; about an eighth is in the top ten. The sequenced material came from blood. The receptors stem from a middle-aged man in good health.

The sample holds one count of this clone. The V and J genes are TRBV7-9 and TRBJ2-1, with 7 bases aligning to TRBD2. Germline CDR1 reads SEHNR; CDR2 reads FQNEAQ (reference sequence). This CDR3 spans 14 amino acids. V lost 1 base to trimming and J lost 5 bases; unmatched junction nucleotides: 2. CDR3 region: CASSLVRGDNEQFF. The CDR3 coding sequence is TGTGCCAGCAGCTTAGTACGGGGGGACAATGAGCAGTTCTTC.

The chain links TRBV10-2 to TRBJ2-7, with 8 bases identical to TRBD1. J gave up 4 bases and V 1 base, and 3 bases lay outside the gene matches. This CDR3 has 14 residues. Germline loops: CDR1 WSHSY, CDR2 SAAADI. The DNA for the CDR3 is TGCGCCAGCAGTGAGTGGCAGGGGGCATACGAGCAGTACTTC. It yields the protein CASSEWQGAYEQYF.

The V and J genes are TRBV27 and TRBJ1-2; TRBD1 agrees at 9 bases. Germline values: CDR1 MNHEY, CDR2 SMNVEV (reference sequence). Unmatched junction bases numbered 16, after V lost 5 bases and J lost 6 bases. This CDR3 comprises 17 residues. The CDR3, as DNA: TGTGCCAGCAGTCCGAGACACACCCCAACAGGGGGCGATGGCTACACCTTC. It translates to CASSPRHTPTGGDGYTF.

The chain is built from TRBV13 and TRBJ2-2; 9 bases agree with TRBD1. The CDR3 has 15 residues. The V gene end was trimmed by 5 bases and the J gene end by 3 bases; junction bases not matched to a gene: 4. Germline-derived CDR1 and CDR2 are PRHDT and FYEKMQ (reference sequence). CDR3: CASSPRDRDTGELFF. The CDR3 DNA follows: TGTGCCAGCAGCCCACGGGACAGGGACACCGGGGAGCTGTTTTTT.

The chain is built from TRBV4-1 and TRBJ1-4; D call uncertain. Trimming shortened V by 5 bases and J by 7 bases, and 11 bases separated the two germline ends. There are 13 residues in the CDR3. Germline loops: CDR1 MGHRA, CDR2 YSYEKL. The chain's CDR3 is CASSFDRGEKLFF. Written as DNA, the CDR3 is TGCGCCAGCAGCTTTGACCGGGGTGAAAAACTGTTTTTT.

The chain is built from TRBV3-1 (or the pseudogene TRBV3-2) and TRBJ1-2, with 7 nucleotides matching TRBD1. With 4 bases clipped from V and 6 bases from J, the junction kept 5 bases outside the gene matches. The germline V gene has CDR1 LGHDT and CDR2 YNNKEL (reference sequence). CDR3 length: 13 amino acids. The CDR3 DNA follows: TGTGCCAGCAGCCGAGACAGGGTCCATGGCTACACCTTC. It encodes CASSRDRVHGYTF.

This chain uses TRBV18 with TRBJ2-7, with 9 nucleotides matching TRBD1. CDR3 length: 14 amino acids. The V gene's germline CDR1 is KGHSH and CDR2 LQKENI. V was clipped by 4 bases and J by 4 bases; unmatched bases: 5. CDR3 DNA sequence: TGTGCCAGCTCACGTGGACAGGGGATATACGAGCAGTACTTC. Protein: CASSRGQGIYEQYF.

CDR3 DNA: TGTGCCACCAGCCCTTCTAGCGGGACTAACAATGAGCAGTTCTTC. Translating gives CATSPSSGTNNEQFF. The chain is built from TRBV24-1 and TRBJ2-1, with 9 bases identical to TRBD2. Germline V lookup: CDR1 KGHDR, CDR2 SFDVKD. With V trimmed by 7 bases and J by 5 bases, 8 bases remained unmatched. The CDR3 length is 15 residues.

This clone has more than one count but fewer than ten. Different DNA sequences within this sample yield the same CDR3. The chain recombines TRBV5-4 with TRBJ1-2; TRBD1 aligns across 8 bases. This CDR3 contains 13 residues. J was trimmed by 8 bases and V by 4 bases; bases with no gene match: 7. The V gene's germline CDR1 is SGHNT and CDR2 YYREEE (reference sequence). The CDR3 region has the DNA TGTGCCAGCAGCCACGACAGGGGCTACGGCTACACCTTC. It specifies CASSHDRGYGYTF.

The chain joins TRBV2 to TRBJ1-1; 9 nucleotides agree with TRBD1. V was pared by 6 bases and J by 4 bases, with 9 bases of the junction left unmatched. This CDR3 spans 15 amino acids. The germline V gene has CDR1 SNHLY and CDR2 FYNNEI. For the CDR3, the DNA is TGTGCCAGCAGAACCGGGACAGGGCTCTTCACTGAAGCTTTCTTT. Translation: CASRTGTGLFTEAFF.

The chain is built from TRBV19 and TRBJ2-1; weak D call: TRBD1 (6 bases). Germline V gene data show CDR1 as LNHDA and CDR2 as SQIVND (reference sequence). V was shortened by 7 bases and J by 2 bases, with 15 bases between the two germline ends. This CDR3 spans 15 amino acids. CDR3: CASTTDSAAYNEQFF. CDR3 coding DNA: TGTGCCAGTACCACGGACAGCGCGGCCTACAATGAGCAGTTCTTC.

In this sample, this clone turned up once. The V call is TRBV2, the J call TRBJ1-1, with 7 bases identical to TRBD1. The CDR3 runs 13 residues. V shed 1 base and J 14 bases; nucleotides not matched to a gene: 10. In germline, CDR1 is SNHLY, CDR2 FYNNEI. The CDR3 DNA reads TGTGCCAGCAGTGAAGAGAACCGGACAGGTGGATTCTTT. This codes for CASSEENRTGGFF.

The rearrangement uses TRBV27 and TRBJ2-1; TRBD2 agrees at 13 bases. Germline-derived CDR1 and CDR2 are MNHEY and SMNVEV (reference sequence). Trimming removed 7 bases from V and 7 bases from J; junction bases left unmatched: 7. CDR3 size: 15 residues. The CDR3 spells CASTQTTSGRNEQFF. CDR3 coding DNA: TGTGCCAGCACCCAGACGACTAGCGGGAGGAATGAGCAGTTCTTC.

The chain employs TRBV19 and TRBJ2-7, with D perhaps assigned TRBD1 or TRBD2 (5 bases each). CDR1 LNHDA and CDR2 SQIVND come from the germline V gene (reference sequence). The CDR3 is 15 residues long. V was shortened by 3 bases and J by 0 bases, with 12 bases between the two germline ends. The CDR3, as DNA: TGTGCCAGTAGTATCACCAGGGACCCCTCCTACGAGCAGTACTTC. It codes for CASSITRDPSYEQYF.

The rearrangement links TRBV7-9 to TRBJ2-7; possible D gene TRBD2, 7 bases. Germline V gene data show CDR1 as SEHNR and CDR2 as FQNEAQ (reference sequence). The CDR3 consists of 14 residues. V was trimmed by 11 bases and J by 3 bases, leaving 20 bases between them. The CDR3 is CASQGPGGDYEQYF. CDR3 nucleotide sequence: TGTGCCTCGCAGGGGCCGGGGGGCGACTACGAGCAGTACTTC.

This sequence joins TRBV5-4 and TRBJ1-5; D is uncertain. The CDR3 loop spans 12 amino acids. V was cut by 2 bases and J by 7 bases, with 7 bases left in between. Per germline, CDR1 SGHNT and CDR2 YYREEE (reference sequence). For the CDR3, the DNA is TGTGCCAGCAGCTTTATGGGGCAGCCCCAGCATTTT. It encodes CASSFMGQPQHF.

The chain uses TRBV27 and TRBJ2-1, with D uncertain. The length of the CDR3 is 12 residues. V shed 6 bases and J shed 7 bases, with 10 bases lying between them. The germline V gene encodes CDR1 MNHEY and CDR2 SMNVEV (reference sequence). The CDR3 loop is CASSSPGNEQFF. CDR3 bases: TGTGCCAGCAGCTCCCCAGGTAATGAGCAGTTCTTC.

The chain combines TRBV10-1 with TRBJ2-5; D is uncertain. V was shortened by 2 bases and J by 1 base, with 11 bases between the two germline ends. This CDR3 contains 15 residues. Germline CDR1 is WNHNN and CDR2 is SYGVQD (reference sequence). CDR3 DNA sequence: TGCGCCAGCAGTGAGGGGGTAAGGATCCAAGAGACCCAGTACTTC. As protein: CASSEGVRIQETQYF.

The J gene is TRBJ1-1, the V gene TRBV6-5, with D unresolved. The CDR3 has 11 amino acids. The germline V and J ends were trimmed by 7 bases and 11 bases, with 14 bases remaining between them. From germline, CDR1 is MNHEY and CDR2 SVGAGI. CDR3 in amino acids: CASKERLGAFF. CDR3 sequence (DNA): TGTGCCAGCAAAGAAAGGCTAGGCGCTTTCTTT.

V is TRBV3-1 (or the pseudogene TRBV3-2) and J is TRBJ2-7; 7 positions match TRBD2. Unmatched junction bases numbered 13, after V lost 5 bases and J lost 6 bases. Germline V gives CDR1 LGHDT, CDR2 YNNKEL (reference sequence). The CDR3 has 15 amino acids. This CDR3 is CASSSRRTSIGEQYF. Written as DNA, the CDR3 is TGTGCCAGCAGCTCCCGAAGGACTAGTATAGGCGAGCAGTACTTC.